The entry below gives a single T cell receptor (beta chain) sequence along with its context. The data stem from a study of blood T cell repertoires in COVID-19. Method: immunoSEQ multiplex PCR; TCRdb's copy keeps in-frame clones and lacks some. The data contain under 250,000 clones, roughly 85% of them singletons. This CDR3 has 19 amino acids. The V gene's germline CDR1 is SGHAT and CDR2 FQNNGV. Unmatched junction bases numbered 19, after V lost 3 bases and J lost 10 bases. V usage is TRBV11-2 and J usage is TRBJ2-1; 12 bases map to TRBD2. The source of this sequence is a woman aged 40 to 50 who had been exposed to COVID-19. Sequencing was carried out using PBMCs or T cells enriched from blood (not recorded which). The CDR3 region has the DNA TGTGCCAGCAGCTTGGCAGGGGGCCCTTGGGCTAGCGGGGGGGCCGAGCAGTTCTTC. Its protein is CASSLAGGPWASGGAEQFF.